A single sample gave rise to the 27 T cell receptor beta chains below, sequenced in a study of T cell responses to AZD1222 COVID-19 vaccine. The data were produced by immunoSEQ multiplex PCR, yet TCRdb's version contains in-frame clones alone and is incomplete. The data show some 150,000 clones, almost 85% seen once. The sample consisted of peripheral blood, taken 28 days after the second dose of the MenACWY control vaccine. These receptors originate from an adult who received the MenACWY meningococcal vaccine as a control.

The J gene is TRBJ1-2, the V gene TRBV18; D is unresolved. V gave up 6 bases and J gave up 7 bases, with 24 bases separating them. Germline V gene data show CDR1 as KGHSH and CDR2 as LQKENI. The CDR3 covers 16 residues. Written as DNA, the CDR3 is TGTGCCAGCTCTCCCCTCATTCAGGACCCGAAGGGTGGCTACACCTTC. Encoded protein: CASSPLIQDPKGGYTF.

The chain combines TRBV27 with TRBJ1-1, with D perhaps matching TRBD1 (5 bases). This CDR3 is 12 amino acids long. V lost 7 bases and J lost 4, with 10 bases in between. Germline assignment: CDR1 MNHEY and CDR2 SMNVEV (reference sequence). The CDR3, as DNA: TGTGCCAGCATTGGGGCTTTCACTGAAGCTTTCTTT. It codes for CASIGAFTEAFF.

The DNA of the CDR3 is TGTGCCAGTAGTATGTCCCCCTACGAGCAGTACTTC. Amino acid sequence: CASSMSPYEQYF. The chain links TRBV19 to TRBJ2-7; D is unclear. Germline loops: CDR1 LNHDA, CDR2 SQIVND (reference sequence). The V end was cut by 3 bases, the J end by 2 bases, with 5 bases between. The CDR3 consists of 12 residues. Complete variable domain (other parts from reference TRBV19 and TRBJ2-7): DGGITQSPKYLFRKEGQNVTLSCEQNLNHDAMYWYRQDPGQGLRLIYYSQIVNDFQKGDIAEGYSVSREKKESFPLTVTSAQKNPTAFYLCASSMSPYEQYFGPGTRLTVT.

The chain employs TRBV7-9 and TRBJ2-1; the D is unclear. The germline V gene has CDR1 SEHNR and CDR2 FQNEAQ (reference sequence). The ends were cut back, 0 bases at V and 13 bases at J, with 10 bases in the middle. The CDR3 covers 12 residues. The CDR3 loop is CASSLARSGQFF. For the CDR3, the DNA is TGTGCCAGCAGCTTAGCTCGGTCTGGACAGTTCTTC.

V is TRBV5-4 and J is TRBJ2-2; 8 bases are a match to TRBD2. The CDR3 is made up of 16 amino acids. The germline V gene encodes CDR1 SGHNT and CDR2 YYREEE (reference sequence). Trimming removed 4 bases from V and 5 bases from J; junction bases left unmatched: 10. CDR3 nucleotide sequence: TGTGCCAGCAGCCTGAAAATGAGCGGGAGTACCGGGGAGCTGTTTTTT. It yields the protein CASSLKMSGSTGELFF. Complete variable domain (other parts from reference TRBV5-4 and TRBJ2-2): ETGVTQSPTHLIKTRGQQVTLRCSSQSGHNTVSWYQQALGQGPQFIFQYYREEENGRGNFPPRFSGLQFPNYSSELNVNALELDDSALYLCASSLKMSGSTGELFFGEGSRLTVL.

The chain employs TRBV28 and TRBJ1-6, with D maybe TRBD1 (6 bases). The CDR3 loop spans 19 amino acids. CDR1 and CDR2 from the germline V gene are MDHEN and SYDVKM. The germline V and J ends were trimmed by 4 bases and 1 base, with 20 bases remaining between them. This CDR3 reads CASSYPINREESYNSPLHF. The CDR3 region has the DNA TGTGCCAGCAGTTACCCTATAAACAGGGAAGAATCCTATAATTCACCCCTCCACTTT.

There are a few counts of this clone. The CDR3, as DNA: TGTGCCACCAGTAACCAGCGGGAGCCAAAATCTCAGTTCTTC. Amino acid sequence: CATSNQREPKSQFF. The chain recombines TRBV24-1 with TRBJ2-1, with 8 bases fitting TRBD2. The CDR3 length is 14 residues. Germline CDR1 KGHDR, CDR2 SFDVKD. Trimming took 6 bases from V and 13 from J; bases not matched to a gene: 13.

This chain uses TRBV28 with TRBJ1-1; D remains ambiguous. Trimming cost V 5 bases and J 7 bases, with 11 bases left between them. Per germline, CDR1 MDHEN and CDR2 SYDVKM. The CDR3 is 12 amino acids. The CDR3: CASSVSRGEAFF. The CDR3, as DNA: TGTGCCAGCAGTGTATCACGGGGTGAAGCTTTCTTT.

The chain combines TRBV12-5 with TRBJ2-1; 9 nucleotides agree with TRBD1. The CDR3 sequence is 15 residues long. V trimming: 1 base; J trimming: 6 bases; junction bases outside the gene matches: 4. CDR1 LGHNT and CDR2 FRNRAP come from the germline V gene. The CDR3 DNA is TGTGCTAGTGGTTTGGAATTGACAGGGGGCAATGAGCAGTTCTTC. This gives the protein CASGLELTGGNEQFF.

The chain links TRBV6-5 to TRBJ1-2; no clear D gene. V lost 0 bases, J lost 2 bases, and 10 bases lay in between. Germline V gene sequence: CDR1 MNHEY, CDR2 SVGAGI. The CDR3 covers 15 residues. This chain's CDR3 is CASSYSGIGNYGYTF. The CDR3 DNA reads as TGTGCCAGCAGTTACTCGGGAATTGGGAACTATGGCTACACCTTC.

The J gene is TRBJ2-5, the V gene TRBV3-1 (or the pseudogene TRBV3-2); maybe TRBD2 (6 bases). CDR3 size: 18 residues. The V gene lost 0 bases and the J gene lost 2 bases, with 19 bases spanning the gap. CDR1 LGHDT and CDR2 YNNKEL come from the germline V gene (reference sequence). The CDR3 sequence is CASSQDIRASAVQETQYF. CDR3 in DNA: TGTGCCAGCAGCCAAGATATACGGGCTAGCGCGGTACAAGAGACCCAGTACTTC.

The V and J genes are TRBV9 and TRBJ2-2; 8 nucleotides agree with TRBD1. Trimming took 4 bases from V and 8 from J; bases not matched to a gene: 13. The CDR3 is 16 residues long. Germline assignment: CDR1 SGDLS and CDR2 YYNGEE. CDR3 in amino acids: CASSPRQGLIGGELFF. The DNA of the CDR3 is TGTGCCAGCAGCCCGAGACAGGGGCTGATAGGGGGGGAGCTGTTTTTT. Filled out from reference TRBV9 and TRBJ2-2, the complete variable domain reads DSGVTQTPKHLITATGQRVTLRCSPRSGDLSVYWYQQSLDQGLQFLIQYYNGEERAKGNILERFSAQQFPDLHSELNLSSLELGDSALYFCASSPRQGLIGGELFFGEGSRLTVL.

This sequence joins TRBV9 and TRBJ2-7; TRBD2 agrees at 7 bases. V was clipped by 3 bases and J by 6 bases; unmatched bases: 18. This CDR3 is 17 amino acids long. From germline, CDR1 is SGDLS and CDR2 YYNGEE. This CDR3 is CASSATISDGRSREQYF. The CDR3 DNA sequence: TGTGCCAGCAGCGCAACCATTTCTGACGGGAGGTCCCGCGAGCAGTACTTC.

The V and J genes are TRBV11-3 and TRBJ1-1; TRBD1 matches 8 bases. J lost 11 bases, V lost 4 bases, and 30 bases had no gene match. The germline CDR1 and CDR2 sequences are SGHNT and YENEEA. The CDR3 has 20 amino acids. The CDR3 protein is CASSSLKGDKKDTDREGAFF. The CDR3 DNA sequence: TGTGCCAGCAGCTCGCTTAAGGGGGACAAGAAAGACACGGACAGGGAGGGGGCTTTCTTT.

V usage is TRBV15 and J usage is TRBJ1-1; D is ambiguous. The CDR3 runs 12 residues. Trimming shortened V by 1 base and J by 0 bases, and 0 bases separated the two germline ends. The germline CDR1 and CDR2 sequences are LNHNV and YYDKDF (reference sequence). The CDR3 nucleotides read TGTGCCACCAGCAGAGTGAACACTGAAGCTTTCTTT. It specifies CATSRVNTEAFF.

This clone is termed medium-sized. The rearrangement links TRBV3-1 (or the pseudogene TRBV3-2) to TRBJ1-5, with D possibly matching TRBD1 (6 bases). CDR3 length: 15 amino acids. Trimming shortened V by 1 base and J by 6 bases, and 13 bases separated the two germline ends. Per the germline V gene, CDR1 is LGHDT and CDR2 is YNNKEL (reference sequence). CDR3 sequence reads: CASSQVAGAGQPQHF. The DNA for the CDR3 is TGTGCCAGCAGCCAAGTCGCAGGGGCAGGTCAGCCCCAGCATTTT.

This clone was observed once. V and J are TRBV27 and TRBJ2-2; TRBD1 might be the D (6 bases). This CDR3 has 14 residues. Trimming took 3 bases from V and 6 from J, leaving 11 bases between them. Germline loops: CDR1 MNHEY, CDR2 SMNVEV (reference sequence). CDR3 region: CASSLGAAAGELFF. CDR3 bases: TGTGCCAGCAGTTTGGGGGCAGCCGCCGGGGAGCTGTTTTTT.

J is TRBJ1-3 and V is TRBV7-9, with a tentative D call TRBD1 (5 bases). V shed 5 bases and J shed 4 bases, with 18 bases lying between them. CDR1 and CDR2 from the germline V gene are SEHNR and FQNEAQ (reference sequence). The length of the CDR3 is 16 residues. DNA for the CDR3: TGTGCCAGCAGCCGCCCACGAGGGGCATCAGGAAACACCATATATTTT. Protein: CASSRPRGASGNTIYF.

This clone was picked up a small number of times. V gene TRBV12-5 combines with J gene TRBJ2-3; no definite D call. The CDR3 consists of 11 residues. The germline gives CDR1 LGHNT, CDR2 FRNRAP. V shed 4 bases and J shed 2 bases, with 1 base lying between them. CDR3 region: CASGYTDTQYF. The CDR3 coding sequence is TGTGCTAGTGGTTACACAGATACGCAGTATTTT.

CDR3 sequence: CAWSVRWTDTQYF. In nucleotides, the CDR3 is TGTGCCTGGAGTGTAAGGTGGACAGATACGCAGTATTTT. The J gene is TRBJ2-3, the V gene TRBV30; no clear D gene. CDR3 length: 13 amino acids. V was cut by 0 bases and J by 3 bases, with 7 bases left in between. Germline-derived CDR1 and CDR2 are GTSNPN and SVGIG (reference sequence).

The rearrangement joins TRBV7-2 to TRBJ1-1; D remains unclear. In germline, CDR1 is SGHTA, CDR2 FQGNSA. The CDR3 covers 13 residues. V was trimmed by 5 bases and J by 1 base, leaving 8 bases between them. The CDR3 sequence is CASSNSRNTEAFF. The CDR3 DNA reads TGTGCCAGCAGCAACTCGAGGAACACTGAAGCTTTCTTT.

The chain links TRBV3-1 (or the pseudogene TRBV3-2) to TRBJ2-6, with 9 positions matching TRBD1. The CDR3 length is 18 residues. V lost 4 bases to trimming and J lost 0 bases; unmatched junction nucleotides: 7. In germline, CDR1 is LGHDT, CDR2 YNNKEL (reference sequence). The CDR3 sequence: CASSPTGDRASGANVLTF. In nucleotides, the CDR3 is TGTGCCAGCAGCCCGACGGGGGACAGGGCCTCTGGGGCCAACGTCCTGACTTTC.

This clone was observed a few times. One end of the junction is discordant with germline, which a read error may explain. This chain uses TRBV28 with TRBJ1-2; the match to TRBD1 covers 10 bases. The CDR3 totals 13 residues. Germline V gene sequence: CDR1 MDHEN, CDR2 SYDVKM. In DNA form, the CDR3 reads TGTGCCAGCAGTTTATTGGGGGACAGGGGATTGGACTTC. Amino acids: CASSLLGDRGLDF.

This rearrangement joins TRBV10-3 to TRBJ2-2; D is possibly TRBD1 (5 bases). V shed 2 bases and J shed 2 bases, with 9 bases lying between them. This CDR3 comprises 15 residues. Germline V lookup: CDR1 ENHRY, CDR2 SYGVKD. The CDR3 nucleotides are TGTGCCATCAGTGAGCAGGGCACTAACACCGGGGAGCTGTTTTTT. It encodes CAISEQGTNTGELFF.

In this sample, this clone turned up a few times. The V and J genes are TRBV2 and TRBJ1-4, with 7 bases identical to TRBD1. The CDR3 runs 14 residues. Germline assignment: CDR1 SNHLY and CDR2 FYNNEI. Germline trimming cut 10 bases from V and 8 bases from J; bases unmatched to any gene: 13. The CDR3: CATNLDRANEKLFF. CDR3 DNA sequence: TGTGCCACCAACCTCGACAGGGCGAACGAAAAACTGTTTTTT.

The chain recombines TRBV28 with TRBJ1-5; possibly TRBD1 for D (5 bases). This CDR3 is built from 16 residues. The germline CDR1 and CDR2 sequences are MDHEN and SYDVKM. Trimming removed 7 bases from V and 3 bases from J, with 19 bases in between. CDR3 region: CASTGRGWGDNQPQHF. The CDR3, as DNA: TGTGCCAGCACCGGACGAGGTTGGGGGGACAATCAGCCCCAGCATTTT. The variable domain in full, with the rest retrieved from reference TRBV28 and TRBJ1-5, is DVKVTQSSRYLVKRTGEKVFLECVQDMDHENMFWYRQDPGLGLRLIYFSYDVKMKEKGDIPEGYSVSREKKERFSLILESASTNQTSMYLCASTGRGWGDNQPQHFGDGTRLSIL.

The chain couples TRBV27 to TRBJ1-2; tentatively, D is TRBD1 (5 bases). Trimming left V 0 bases short and J 5 bases short, with 13 bases between. Germline V gives CDR1 MNHEY, CDR2 SMNVEV (reference sequence). The CDR3 has 15 amino acids. The CDR3 reads CASSLSGAGGYGYTF. In DNA, the CDR3 is TGTGCCAGCAGTTTATCTGGGGCAGGAGGATATGGCTACACCTTC.